These 18 T cell receptor beta chains were all obtained from the same sample, sequenced in a study of blood T cell repertoires in COVID-19. The repertoire was sequenced with immunoSEQ multiplex PCR; TCRdb's copy has only in-frame clones and lacks some. The table shows around 110,000 clones, with roughly 88% occurring only once. Input material: peripheral blood. The receptors originated from a man aged 45-65 years with active or convalescent COVID-19.

This clone has a single count. This chain uses TRBV28 with TRBJ1-2, with D possibly TRBD1 on 5 matching bases. V was cut by 7 bases and J by 0 bases, with 18 bases left in between. The CDR3 is 16 amino acids. Germline V gene sequence: CDR1 MDHEN, CDR2 SYDVKM. CDR3 residues: CASTSVGGDPNYGYTF. The CDR3 DNA sequence: TGTGCCAGCACCTCCGTCGGCGGGGACCCTAACTATGGCTACACCTTC.

The V gene is TRBV29-1, the J gene TRBJ2-1; the D gene is possibly TRBD1 (7 bases). V was shortened by 7 bases and J by 4 bases, with 17 bases between the two germline ends. Germline V lookup: CDR1 SQVTM, CDR2 ANQGSEA. The CDR3 is 14 residues long. CDR3 residues: CSANLAGGYNEQFF. CDR3 DNA: TGCAGCGCCAACTTAGCAGGGGGGTACAATGAGCAGTTCTTC.

V usage is TRBV4-1 and J usage is TRBJ1-3, with D maybe TRBD1 (6 bases). Trimming stripped 4 bases from V and 9 bases from J, with 13 bases between. The CDR3 totals 13 residues. CDR1 and CDR2 (germline): MGHRA, YSYEKL. CDR3 DNA sequence: TGCGCCAGCAGCCCAGGGGAAGAGGGCACCATATATTTT. This translates into CASSPGEEGTIYF.

V gene TRBV27 combines with J gene TRBJ2-7; 8 nucleotides match TRBD2. Per germline, CDR1 MNHEY and CDR2 SMNVEV (reference sequence). This CDR3 contains 14 residues. J was trimmed by 4 bases and V by 8 bases; bases with no gene match: 10. CDR3 sequence reads: CASGDSGIRYEQYF. The DNA for the CDR3 is TGTGCCAGCGGGGATAGCGGGATTCGATACGAGCAGTACTTC.

The sample holds one count of this clone. The chain has TRBV5-1 and TRBJ1-1; TRBD1 aligns across 7 bases. The ends lost 2 bases at V and 4 bases at J; junction bases unmatched: 2. The V gene's germline CDR1 is SGHRS and CDR2 YFSETQ. The CDR3 loop spans 13 amino acids. CDR3 loop: CASSLQGFTEAFF. The CDR3 region has the DNA TGCGCCAGCAGCTTACAGGGGTTCACTGAAGCTTTCTTT.

This clone was seen a single time. CDR3 sequence (DNA): TGCAGCGTTGTGGGGCGGGAACCCTACGAGCAGTACTTC. Encoded protein: CSVVGREPYEQYF. The chain combines TRBV29-1 with TRBJ2-7; tentatively, D is TRBD2 (6 bases). The CDR3 covers 13 residues. Germline V gene sequence: CDR1 SQVTM, CDR2 ANQGSEA. Trimming took off 4 bases at V and 2 bases at J, with 12 bases between the two ends.

The gene calls are TRBV18 and TRBJ1-2; D gene uncertain. Between the trimmed V and J ends, which lost 1 base and 1 base, there was a span of 7 bases. The germline gives CDR1 KGHSH, CDR2 LQKENI. CDR3 length equals 14 residues. CDR3 bases: TGTGCCAGCTCACCACTGGCCGATAACTATGGCTACACCTTC. Residues: CASSPLADNYGYTF.

A word on this clone: Compared with germline, one end of the junction differs, possibly owing to a read error. The chain combines TRBV7-7 with TRBJ2-5; 10 nucleotides match TRBD1. The CDR3 runs to 14 residues. Per germline, CDR1 SSHAT and CDR2 FNYEAQ (reference sequence). The CDR3 loop reads CASSLGGTGVTQYF. As DNA, the CDR3 is TGTGCTAGCAGCTTGGGGGGGACAGGGGTCACCCAGTACTTC. Based on the CDR3 plus reference TRBV7-7 and TRBJ2-5, the full variable domain is GAGVSQSPRYKVTKRGQDVTLRCDPISSHATLYWYQQALGQGPEFLTYFNYEAQPDKSGLPSDRFSAERPEGSISTLTIQRTEQRDSAMYRCASSLGGTGVTQYFGPGTRLLVL.

The gene calls are TRBV5-4 and TRBJ2-1; TRBD2 matches at 8 bases. This CDR3 is 16 amino acids long. Germline CDR1 reads SGHNT; CDR2 reads YYREEE (reference sequence). J gave up 0 bases and V 4 bases, and 6 bases lay outside the gene matches. The DNA for the CDR3 is TGTGCCAGCAGCGGGTTTAGCGGGGTCTCCTACAATGAGCAGTTCTTC. Encoded protein: CASSGFSGVSYNEQFF.

This sequence joins TRBV6-5 and TRBJ1-1, with D perhaps matching TRBD1 (6 bases). Trimming left V 4 bases short and J 5 bases short, with 17 bases between. Germline V gives CDR1 MNHEY, CDR2 SVGAGI. The CDR3 is made up of 15 amino acids. CDR3: CASSSTLRGRTEAFF. Here the CDR3 DNA reads TGTGCCAGCAGTTCAACCCTCAGGGGTAGGACTGAAGCTTTCTTT.

The chain has TRBV6-6 and TRBJ2-1; D is perhaps TRBD2 (5 bases). The CDR3 is made up of 15 amino acids. Germline CDR1 reads MNHNY; CDR2 reads SVGAGI (reference sequence). The ends were cut back, 6 bases at V and 3 bases at J, with 15 bases in the middle. Written as DNA, the CDR3 is TGTGCCAGCAGCCCGACTACCGCAAGCTACAATGAGCAGTTCTTC. Protein sequence: CASSPTTASYNEQFF.

The chain employs TRBV10-3 and TRBJ1-1; tentatively, D is TRBD1 (6 bases). The CDR3 extends over 14 amino acids. The germline CDR1 and CDR2 sequences are ENHRY and SYGVKD. V was cut by 5 bases and J by 1 base, with 11 bases left in between. The CDR3 nucleotides are TGTGCCATCAGTTGGGGACAATCGAACACTGAAGCTTTCTTT. It is translated as CAISWGQSNTEAFF.

The rearrangement joins TRBV24-1 to TRBJ2-5; D is possibly TRBD2 (6 bases). Trimming removed 3 bases from V and 4 bases from J, with 14 bases in between. The CDR3 has 15 amino acids. Looked up from germline, CDR1 is KGHDR and CDR2 is SFDVKD. The CDR3 nucleotides read TGTGCCACCAGTGATACCCGGGCCGGGGGAGAGACCCAGTACTTC. Its translation: CATSDTRAGGETQYF.

This chain links TRBV27 with TRBJ2-1, with 10 bases that match TRBD2. J gave up 2 bases and V 7 bases, and 5 bases lay outside the gene matches. Looked up from germline, CDR1 is MNHEY and CDR2 is SMNVEV (reference sequence). The CDR3 is made up of 15 amino acids. CDR3 sequence reads: CASTTGLAAYNEQFF. DNA for the CDR3: TGTGCCAGCACCACTGGACTAGCGGCCTACAATGAGCAGTTCTTC.

CDR3 nucleotide sequence: TGTGCCACCAGTGATGGGGCAATACCAGGTAGGAAAGCTGAAGCTTTCTTT. Amino acid sequence: CATSDGAIPGRKAEAFF. The gene calls are TRBV24-1 and TRBJ1-1; D is perhaps TRBD1 (5 bases). V lost 3 bases and J 6 bases, leaving 22 bases between the germline ends. Germline values: CDR1 KGHDR, CDR2 SFDVKD. CDR3 size: 17 residues.

This rearrangement joins TRBV23-1 to TRBJ2-7; D may be TRBD2 (5 bases). TRBV23-1 belongs to the ORF category, with a function that is uncertain. Trimming took 0 bases from V and 0 from J, leaving 27 bases between them. CDR3 length: 21 residues. CDR3 amino acids: CASSQSKGGCGGGISSYEQYF. CDR3 DNA: TGCGCCAGCAGTCAATCGAAAGGCGGGTGTGGTGGCGGAATCAGCTCCTACGAGCAGTACTTC.

V gene TRBV19 combines with J gene TRBJ1-5; 9 nucleotides line up with TRBD1. V was pared by 7 bases and J by 2 bases, with 9 bases of the junction left unmatched. The CDR3 runs to 16 residues. CDR1 and CDR2 from the germline V gene are LNHDA and SQIVND (reference sequence). The DNA of the CDR3 is TGTGCCAGTATCAGTACAGGGGGCAAGGGCAATCAGCCCCAGCATTTT. As protein: CASISTGGKGNQPQHF.

V usage is TRBV24-1 and J usage is TRBJ2-7; 7 positions match TRBD1. Germline loops: CDR1 KGHDR, CDR2 SFDVKD. Losses at the gene ends were 4 bases for V and 1 base for J; bases not matched to a gene: 12. The CDR3 runs 17 residues. CDR3 in amino acids: CATSDYPRQGRSYEQYF. The CDR3 DNA reads TGTGCCACCAGTGACTACCCCCGACAGGGAAGGTCCTACGAGCAGTACTTC.